This T cell receptor beta chain was recorded in a study of T cells expressing NK-cell markers. Study in general: In sorted CD3+CD56+NKG2C+, CD3+CD56+NKG2C- and CD3+CD56-NKG2C+ T cells, TCR beta repertoires were obtained. Of eight sequenced donors, seven were HCMV-seropositive and one HCMV-seronegative.

As for this clonotype: The antigen is unknown.

TCRdb reprocessed the 5' RACE reads, keeping one entry per CDR3 protein, no DNA. With 400,000 to 450,000 distinct CDR3 sequences in the sample, the ten largest clones hold 7.3%. CDR3 length equals 15 residues. The germline V gene has CDR1 MNHEY and CDR2 SVGAGI. Study observations and caveats: Each of 6 or 7 donors carried dominant NKG2C+ clonotypes accounting for about 1.0-7.0% of CD8+ T cells. Where a handful of donors were concerned, these clonotypes also led the CD3+CD56-NKG2C+ fraction.

Input material: blood T cells: a sorted CD56 or NKG2C T cell subset, CD4+ or CD8+ T cells, or bulk PBMC T cells (not recorded which). This receptor was taken from a woman between 18 and 70 years old in good health. This chain links TRBV6-5 with TRBJ1-2; TCRdb proposes TRBD1, but this gene call is untestable without DNA. The chain's CDR3 is CASSYGQGTNYGYTF.